The clone carrying this T cell receptor beta chain has only a few counts. PCR employed 60 Vbeta and 13 Jbeta primers. The table came from immunoSEQ multiplex PCR; TCRdb's copy has only in-frame clones and leaves some out. The data contain 140,000 or so clones, over 80% of them seen just once; the ten biggest clones take up roughly 3.4%. The data were taken from a study of cytomegalovirus exposure and HLA in healthy donors. The CDR3 runs 17 residues. J was trimmed by 0 bases and V by 0 bases; bases with no gene match: 6. Germline V gene sequence: CDR1 LGHNA, CDR2 YNFKEQ. The sequence was obtained from a male donor in good health and CMV-seronegative. Sequenced sample: PBMCs. The chain carries TRBV4-2 and TRBJ2-3; 7 bases line up with TRBD2. Here the CDR3 DNA reads TGTGCCAGCAGCCAAGAAGCGGGACTGACGAGCACAGATACGCAGTATTTT. It translates to CASSQEAGLTSTDTQYF.